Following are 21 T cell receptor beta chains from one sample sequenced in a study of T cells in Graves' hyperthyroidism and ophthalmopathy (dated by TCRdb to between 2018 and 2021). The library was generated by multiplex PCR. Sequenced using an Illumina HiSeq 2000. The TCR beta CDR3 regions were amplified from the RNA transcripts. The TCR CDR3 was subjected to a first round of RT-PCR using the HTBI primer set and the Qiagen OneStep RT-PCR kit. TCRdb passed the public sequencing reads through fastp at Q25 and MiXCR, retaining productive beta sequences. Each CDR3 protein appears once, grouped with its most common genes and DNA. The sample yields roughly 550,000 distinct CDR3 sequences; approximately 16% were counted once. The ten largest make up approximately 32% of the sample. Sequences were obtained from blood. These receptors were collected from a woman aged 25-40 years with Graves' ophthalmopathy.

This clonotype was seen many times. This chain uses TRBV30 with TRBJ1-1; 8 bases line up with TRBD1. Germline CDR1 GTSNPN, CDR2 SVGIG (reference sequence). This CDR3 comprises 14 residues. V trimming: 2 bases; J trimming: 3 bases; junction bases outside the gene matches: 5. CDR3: CAWSQGARYTEAFF. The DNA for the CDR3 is TGTGCCTGGAGTCAGGGGGCGAGATACACTGAAGCTTTCTTT.

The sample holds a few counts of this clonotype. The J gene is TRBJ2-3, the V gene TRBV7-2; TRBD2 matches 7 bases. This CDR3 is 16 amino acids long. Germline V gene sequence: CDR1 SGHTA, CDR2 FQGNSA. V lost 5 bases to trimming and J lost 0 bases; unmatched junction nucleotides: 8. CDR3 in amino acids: CASSGTGTTSTDTQYF. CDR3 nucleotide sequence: TGTGCCAGCAGCGGCACCGGGACTACTAGCACAGATACGCAGTATTTT. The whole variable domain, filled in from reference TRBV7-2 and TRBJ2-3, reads GAGVSQSPSNKVTEKGKDVELRCDPISGHTALYWYRQSLGQGLEFLIYFQGNSAPDKSGLPSDRFSAERTGGSVSTLTIQRTQQEDSAVYLCASSGTGTTSTDTQYFGPGTRLTVL.

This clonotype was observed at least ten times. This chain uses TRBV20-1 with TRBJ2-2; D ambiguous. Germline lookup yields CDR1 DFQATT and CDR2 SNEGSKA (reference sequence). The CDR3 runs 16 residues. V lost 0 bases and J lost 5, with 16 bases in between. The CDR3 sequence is CSARDVASKRTGELFF. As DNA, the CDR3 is TGCAGTGCTAGAGATGTGGCTTCGAAGAGGACCGGGGAGCTGTTTTTT.

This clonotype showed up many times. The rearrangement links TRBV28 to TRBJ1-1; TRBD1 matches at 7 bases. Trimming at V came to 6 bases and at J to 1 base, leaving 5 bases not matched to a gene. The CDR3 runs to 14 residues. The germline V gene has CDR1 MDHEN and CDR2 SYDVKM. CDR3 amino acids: CASSPGGPNTEAFF. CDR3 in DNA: TGTGCCAGCAGCCCAGGGGGACCGAACACTGAAGCTTTCTTT.

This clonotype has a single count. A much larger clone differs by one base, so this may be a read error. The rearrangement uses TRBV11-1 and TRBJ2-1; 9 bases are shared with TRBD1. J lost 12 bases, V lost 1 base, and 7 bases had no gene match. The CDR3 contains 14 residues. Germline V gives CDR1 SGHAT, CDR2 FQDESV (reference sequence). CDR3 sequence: CASSLGTGDGGQFF. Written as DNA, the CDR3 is TGTGCCAGCAGCTTAGGGACAGGGGATGGGGGGCAGTTCTTC.

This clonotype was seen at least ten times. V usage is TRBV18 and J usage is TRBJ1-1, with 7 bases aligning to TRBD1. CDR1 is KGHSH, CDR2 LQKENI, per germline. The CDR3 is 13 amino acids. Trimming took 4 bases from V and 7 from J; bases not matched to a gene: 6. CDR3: CASSRGRDSEAFF. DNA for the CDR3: TGTGCCAGCTCACGTGGACGGGACAGTGAAGCTTTCTTT.

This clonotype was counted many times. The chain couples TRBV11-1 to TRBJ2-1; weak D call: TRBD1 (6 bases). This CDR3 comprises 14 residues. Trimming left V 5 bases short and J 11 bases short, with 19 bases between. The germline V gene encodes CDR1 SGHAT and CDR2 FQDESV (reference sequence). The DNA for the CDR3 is TGTGCCAGCAGCCCCGGACAGTTCCCGTTGAAGCAGTTCTTC. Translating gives CASSPGQFPLKQFF.

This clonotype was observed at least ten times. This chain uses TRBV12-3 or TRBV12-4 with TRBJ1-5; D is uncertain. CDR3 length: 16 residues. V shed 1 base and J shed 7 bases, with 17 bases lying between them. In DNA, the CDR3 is TGTGCCAGCAGTTTAGATGGAGACCAAGGAGACCAGCCCCAGCATTTT. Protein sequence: CASSLDGDQGDQPQHF.

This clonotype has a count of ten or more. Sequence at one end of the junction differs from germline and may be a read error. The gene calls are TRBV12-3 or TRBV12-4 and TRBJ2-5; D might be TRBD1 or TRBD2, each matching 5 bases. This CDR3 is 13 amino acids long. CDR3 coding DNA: TGTGCCAGCAGCTTAGGGACCAGGGAGACCCAGTACTTC. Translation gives CASSLGTRETQYF.

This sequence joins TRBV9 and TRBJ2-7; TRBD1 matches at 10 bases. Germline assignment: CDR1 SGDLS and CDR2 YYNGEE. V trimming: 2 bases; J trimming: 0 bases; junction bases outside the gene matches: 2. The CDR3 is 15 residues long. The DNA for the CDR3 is TGTGCCAGCAGCGTGGGACAGGGGTTCTCCTACGAGCAGTACTTC. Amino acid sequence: CASSVGQGFSYEQYF. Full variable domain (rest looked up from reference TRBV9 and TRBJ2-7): DSGVTQTPKHLITATGQRVTLRCSPRSGDLSVYWYQQSLDQGLQFLIQYYNGEERAKGNILERFSAQQFPDLHSELNLSSLELGDSALYFCASSVGQGFSYEQYFGPGTRLTVT.

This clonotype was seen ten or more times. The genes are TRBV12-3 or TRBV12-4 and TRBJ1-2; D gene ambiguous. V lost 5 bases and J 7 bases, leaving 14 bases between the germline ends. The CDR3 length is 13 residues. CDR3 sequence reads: CASSTPSGSGYTF. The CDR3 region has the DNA TGTGCCAGCAGTACGCCGAGCGGGTCTGGCTACACCTTC.

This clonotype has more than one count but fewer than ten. CDR3 coding DNA: TGTGCCAGCAGTTTAAGCCGGGGCTATGGCTACACCTTC. Amino acid sequence: CASSLSRGYGYTF. The rearrangement links TRBV27 to TRBJ1-2; D gene unclear. Trimming cost V 2 bases and J 4 bases, with 8 bases left between them. This CDR3 comprises 13 residues. Germline loops: CDR1 MNHEY, CDR2 SMNVEV (reference sequence).

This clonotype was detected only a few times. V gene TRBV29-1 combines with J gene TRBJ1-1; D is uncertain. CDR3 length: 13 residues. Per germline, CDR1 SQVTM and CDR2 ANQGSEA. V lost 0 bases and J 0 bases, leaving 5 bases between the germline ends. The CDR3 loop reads CSVEELLNTEAFF. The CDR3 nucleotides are TGCAGCGTTGAAGAGTTACTGAACACTGAAGCTTTCTTT.

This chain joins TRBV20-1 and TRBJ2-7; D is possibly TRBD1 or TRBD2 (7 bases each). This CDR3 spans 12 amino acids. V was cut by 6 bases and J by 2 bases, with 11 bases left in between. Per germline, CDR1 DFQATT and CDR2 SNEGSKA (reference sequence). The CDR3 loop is CSAAGQTYEQYF. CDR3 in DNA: TGCAGTGCAGCGGGACAGACCTACGAGCAGTACTTC.

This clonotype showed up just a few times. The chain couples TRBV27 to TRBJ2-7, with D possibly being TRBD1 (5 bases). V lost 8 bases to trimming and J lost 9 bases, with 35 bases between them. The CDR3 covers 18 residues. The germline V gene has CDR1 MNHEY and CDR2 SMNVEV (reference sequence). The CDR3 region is CASCPSSFGQPLLRGQYF. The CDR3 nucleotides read TGTGCCAGCTGCCCCTCGAGCTTCGGACAACCCTTACTACGAGGGCAGTACTTC.

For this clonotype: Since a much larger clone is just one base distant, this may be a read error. The CDR3 coding sequence is TGTGCCAGCAGCGCCCGGGCCGAGAACACTGAAGCTTTCTTT. Encoded protein: CASSARAENTEAFF. This sequence joins TRBV5-5 and TRBJ1-1; D call uncertain. The V gene's germline CDR1 is SGHKS and CDR2 YYEKEE (reference sequence). The CDR3 runs to 14 residues. Trimming removed 4 bases from V and 1 base from J, with 11 bases in between.

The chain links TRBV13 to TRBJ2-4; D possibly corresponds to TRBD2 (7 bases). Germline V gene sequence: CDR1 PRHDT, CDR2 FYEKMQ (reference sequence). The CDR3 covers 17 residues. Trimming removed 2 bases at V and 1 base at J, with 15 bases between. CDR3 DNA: TGTGCCAGCAGCTTATTCGGGGGGCGCTGGGCCAAAAACATTCAGTACTTC. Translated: CASSLFGGRWAKNIQYF.

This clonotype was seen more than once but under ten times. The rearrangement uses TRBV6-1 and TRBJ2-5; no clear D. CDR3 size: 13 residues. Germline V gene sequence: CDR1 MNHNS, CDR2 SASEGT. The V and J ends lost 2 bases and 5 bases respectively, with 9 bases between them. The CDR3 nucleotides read TGTGCCAGCAGTGAAATACTAAGGGAGACCCAGTACTTC. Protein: CASSEILRETQYF.

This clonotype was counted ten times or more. The CDR3 here is CASSLRTESSYNEQFF. In DNA form, the CDR3 reads TGTGCCAGCTCCCTCCGGACGGAAAGCTCCTACAATGAGCAGTTCTTC. The rearrangement links TRBV18 to TRBJ2-1; D is ambiguous. V was shortened by 6 bases and J by 0 bases, with 15 bases between the two germline ends. Per the germline V gene, CDR1 is KGHSH and CDR2 is LQKENI. The CDR3 contains 16 residues.

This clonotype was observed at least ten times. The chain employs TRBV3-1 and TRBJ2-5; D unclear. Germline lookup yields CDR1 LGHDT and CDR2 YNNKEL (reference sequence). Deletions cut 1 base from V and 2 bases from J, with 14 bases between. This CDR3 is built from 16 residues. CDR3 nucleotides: TGTGCCAGCAGCCAAGTCGCCCGATCCTTGCAAGAGACCCAGTACTTC. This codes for CASSQVARSLQETQYF.

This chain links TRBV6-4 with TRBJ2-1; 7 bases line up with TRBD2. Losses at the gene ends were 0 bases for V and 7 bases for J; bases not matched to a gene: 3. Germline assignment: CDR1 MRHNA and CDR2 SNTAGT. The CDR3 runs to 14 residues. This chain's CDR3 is CASSDSAGENEQFF. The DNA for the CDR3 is TGTGCCAGCAGTGACTCGGCGGGAGAAAATGAGCAGTTCTTC.